These 7 T cell receptor beta chains were sequenced from one sample in a study of patients and donors after allogeneic stem cell transplantation. One entry per CDR3 protein results from TCRdb running MiXCR on the RT-PCR reads. The sample yields about 200,000 distinct CDR3 sequences, 41% seen once. Source material: blood, either unsorted or a sorted T cell fraction (not recorded which). The receptors derive from a human donor who was either an allogeneic HSCT recipient or a stem cell or donor lymphocyte infusion donor (not recorded which). It is not recorded whose cells these are; they may come from a transplant donor.

This clonotype was observed once. The V gene is TRBV6-5, the J gene TRBJ2-7; a weak D match, TRBD1 (6 bases). V shed 1 base and J shed 4 bases, with 23 bases lying between them. Germline lookup yields CDR1 MNHEY and CDR2 SVGAGI. The CDR3 loop spans 18 amino acids. The CDR3 reads CASSYLGPTGTSKYEQYF. The CDR3 nucleotides are TGTGCCAGCAGTTACTTAGGCCCTACGGGGACAAGCAAATACGAGCAGTACTTC.

For the CDR3, the DNA is TGTGCCACCAGTGAAACGGCCTTGGGGGATGGCTACACCTTC. It yields the protein CATSETALGDGYTF. This chain links TRBV24-1 with TRBJ1-2; D might be TRBD1 (5 bases). V dropped 4 bases and J dropped 6 bases, with 14 bases sitting between them. The CDR3 extends over 14 amino acids. Germline V CDR1 and CDR2: KGHDR, SFDVKD.

The chain couples TRBV9 to TRBJ1-1, with a weak D call TRBD1 (6 bases). V lost 0 bases and J 6 bases, leaving 9 bases between the germline ends. Per germline, CDR1 SGDLS and CDR2 YYNGEE. The CDR3 extends over 13 amino acids. The CDR3 spells CASSVVGGSEAFF. The CDR3 DNA sequence: TGTGCCAGCAGCGTAGTGGGGGGCTCTGAAGCTTTCTTT.

The V call is TRBV7-2, the J call TRBJ2-1; D remains ambiguous. V was shortened by 2 bases and J by 2 bases, with 7 bases between the two germline ends. CDR3 size: 14 residues. Germline lookup yields CDR1 SGHTA and CDR2 FQGNSA. DNA of the CDR3: TGTGCCAGCAGCTTATTCCTGGCCTACAATGAGCAGTTCTTC. It yields the protein CASSLFLAYNEQFF. Variable domain in full (rest from reference TRBV7-2 and TRBJ2-1): GAGVSQSPSNKVTEKGKDVELRCDPISGHTALYWYRQSLGQGLEFLIYFQGNSAPDKSGLPSDRFSAERTGGSVSTLTIQRTQQEDSAVYLCASSLFLAYNEQFFGPGTRLTVL.

Only a few counts were recorded for this clonotype. V is TRBV12-3 or TRBV12-4 and J is TRBJ1-6, with 7 positions matching TRBD1. J was trimmed by 10 bases and V by 2 bases; bases with no gene match: 5. This CDR3 region has 14 residues. The DNA of the CDR3 is TGTGCCAGCAGTTTAAAGGGGGCCGGGTCACCCCTCCACTTT. It encodes CASSLKGAGSPLHF.

The chain uses TRBV9 and TRBJ1-6; tentatively, D is TRBD1 (5 bases). CDR3 length equals 14 residues. The V end lost 4 bases, the J end lost 7 bases, and 12 bases lay between the germline ends. The V gene's germline CDR1 is SGDLS and CDR2 YYNGEE. The CDR3 region is CASSRRDLNSPLHF. In nucleotides, the CDR3 is TGTGCCAGCAGCAGAAGGGACCTAAATTCACCCCTCCACTTT.

The V and J genes are TRBV12-3 or TRBV12-4 and TRBJ2-3; 7 nucleotides line up with TRBD1. This CDR3 has 16 amino acids. V lost 3 bases and J lost 3; bases outside the gene matches: 9. The CDR3 coding sequence is TGTGCCAGCAGTTTGGGACAGCTCAAGGGTACAGATACGCAGTATTTT. It translates to CASSLGQLKGTDTQYF.